This T cell receptor (beta chain) was recovered during a study of cytomegalovirus exposure and HLA in healthy donors. Use of 60 Vbeta and 13 Jbeta primers characterized the PCR. Here immunoSEQ multiplex PCR was the method, and the copy in TCRdb shows in-frame clones only, minus some. This table has 150,000 to 200,000 clones, approximately 81% appearing once. The CDR3 is 13 residues long. The germline V gene encodes CDR1 MGHDK and CDR2 SYGVNS. The V end lost 2 bases, the J end lost 5 bases, and 9 bases lay between the germline ends. This clonotype was sampled from a man aged 30-40 years in good health and CMV-seropositive. Sequencing input: PBMCs. The genes are TRBV25-1 and TRBJ1-2; possibly TRBD1 for D (5 bases). The CDR3 bases are TGTGCCAGCAGTGAACGAAAGGGGTATGGCTACACCTTC. Protein product: CASSERKGYGYTF.